Many counts were recorded for the clone carrying this TCR beta chain. Its antigen is as yet unknown. Read coverage stops 3 residues before the CDR3 terminus; the germline J gene supplies the remainder. Control and CVID samples contributed equal amounts of genomic DNA. Assay used: immunoSEQ multiplex PCR; TCRdb lists only in-frame clones, some missing. The sample was found to contain about 42,000 clones, and every one recurs. The data stem from a study of T cell clonality in common variable immunodeficiency. Germline V CDR1 and CDR2: SGHDT, YYEEEE. The CDR3 consists of 15 residues. Study findings and constraints: Repertoire-complication correlations in CVID were limited by patient heterogeneity. CVID subjects had higher TCRbeta clonality than healthy controls, most marked in about a third.

Most patients and controls had Caucasian heritage. The TCR sequence derives from a person aged 18-70 years in good health. Sample: peripheral blood mononuclear cells. V gene TRBV5-6 combines with J gene TRBJ2-2; TRBD1 matches 7 bases. CDR3 sequence: CASSLQGPTNEKLFF. CDR3 DNA, as far as it was read: TGTGCCAGCAGCTTACAGGGGCCAACTAATGAAAAG.